These 24 T cell receptor beta chains were all obtained from the same sample, sequenced in a study of CD8 T cells in ankylosing spondylitis. A single record per CDR3 protein comes from TCRdb applying MiXCR to the 5' RACE reads. Of roughly 150,000 distinct CDR3 sequences in the sample, under 35% were seen once. Sequencing was carried out using synovial fluid, either unsorted or a sorted T cell fraction (not recorded which). The source is a male donor with ankylosing spondylitis.

In this sample, this clonotype turned up a few times. V gene TRBV10-3 combines with J gene TRBJ2-7, with 8 bases matching TRBD2. The CDR3 runs 14 residues. The junction had 13 bases not matched to a gene; V was cut back by 10 bases and J by 5 bases. Looked up from germline, CDR1 is ENHRY and CDR2 is SYGVKD. This chain's CDR3 is CATARGLEKHEQYF. Here the CDR3 DNA reads TGTGCCACTGCCCGGGGACTAGAAAAACACGAGCAGTACTTC.

A single count supports this clonotype. The gene calls are TRBV25-1 and TRBJ1-1, with 10 bases aligning to TRBD1. Germline V gene data show CDR1 as MGHDK and CDR2 as SYGVNS. This CDR3 spans 14 amino acids. J lost 5 bases, V lost 6 bases, and 6 bases had no gene match. The CDR3 DNA reads as TGTGCCAGCAGCGCCGACAGGGGGCTGACTGAAGCTTTCTTT. Protein product: CASSADRGLTEAFF.

The J gene is TRBJ1-5, the V gene TRBV2, with 10 bases aligning to TRBD1. The germline V gene has CDR1 SNHLY and CDR2 FYNNEI. J lost 2 bases, V lost 0 bases, and 7 bases had no gene match. The CDR3 runs 18 residues. The CDR3 coding sequence is TGTGCCAGCAGTGAAGCTCGGACAGGGGGGACTCGCAATCAGCCCCAGCATTTT. Protein sequence: CASSEARTGGTRNQPQHF.

The chain has TRBV5-1 and TRBJ2-7; 7 nucleotides line up with TRBD2. Unmatched junction bases numbered 6, after V lost 0 bases and J lost 3 bases. Germline CDR1 and CDR2: SGHRS and YFSETQ. The CDR3 length is 15 residues. Here the CDR3 reads CASSLGAGGGYEQYF. In nucleotides, the CDR3 is TGCGCCAGCAGCTTGGGGGCTGGCGGGGGCTACGAGCAGTACTTC.

The CDR3 loop is CASRRGQAPPGELFF. The CDR3 nucleotides read TGTGCCAGCAGGCGCGGACAGGCCCCGCCCGGGGAGCTGTTTTTT. This chain uses TRBV27 with TRBJ2-2; 7 nucleotides match TRBD1. Germline CDR1 and CDR2: MNHEY and SMNVEV (reference sequence). The CDR3 runs to 15 residues. V dropped 6 bases and J dropped 6; count of bases not matched to a gene: 10.

This CDR3 is CASSLKGGGGGNTQYF. The CDR3 bases are TGTGCCAGCAGCTTAAAAGGAGGGGGGGGTGGAAATACGCAGTATTTT. J is TRBJ2-3 and V is TRBV7-3; possible D gene TRBD2, 7 bases. Germline lookup yields CDR1 SGHTA and CDR2 FQGTGA. V shed 1 base and J shed 7 bases, with 18 bases lying between them. The CDR3 has 16 residues.

This clonotype showed up many times. The chain recombines TRBV4-2 with TRBJ2-1; 8 bases agree with TRBD2. Germline V gene sequence: CDR1 LGHNA, CDR2 YNFKEQ. The CDR3 spans 17 residues. The J segment lost 9 bases and the V segment lost 0 bases, leaving 13 bases of the junction unmatched. CDR3 amino acids: CASSQDQRVAGRSEQFF. The CDR3 DNA reads TGTGCCAGCAGCCAAGACCAAAGGGTAGCGGGACGCAGTGAGCAGTTCTTC.

This clonotype turned up a few times. CDR3 coding DNA: TGTGCCAGCAGTCAAACAGTTTTGAACACTGAAGCTTTCTTT. This codes for CASSQTVLNTEAFF. The chain couples TRBV12-3 or TRBV12-4 to TRBJ1-1; no reliable D call. Between the trimmed V and J ends, which lost 5 bases and 0 bases, there was a span of 10 bases. This CDR3 has 14 residues.

The rearrangement links TRBV3-1 to TRBJ1-5, with a possible D match to TRBD1 (5 bases). This CDR3 has 13 residues. Germline CDR1 LGHDT, CDR2 YNNKEL (reference sequence). Trimming stripped 6 bases from V and 6 bases from J, with 12 bases between. CDR3 region: CASSRDLGQPQHF. The CDR3 DNA reads TGTGCCAGCAGTCGGGACTTAGGTCAGCCCCAGCATTTT. Full variable domain (remainder filled in from reference TRBV3-1 and TRBJ1-5): DTAVSQTPKYLVTQMGNDKSIKCEQNLGHDTMYWYKQDSKKFLKIMFSYNNKELIINETVPNRFSPKSPDKAHLNLHINSLELGDSAVYFCASSRDLGQPQHFGDGTRLSIL.

The sample holds a few counts of this clonotype. This chain links TRBV5-1 with TRBJ2-7, with a tentative D call TRBD1 (6 bases). Deletions cut 0 bases from V and 2 bases from J, with 15 bases between. The germline gives CDR1 SGHRS, CDR2 YFSETQ. The CDR3 has 16 residues. The DNA of the CDR3 is TGCGCCAGCAGCTTGGAGGGGACATTTAAGGCCTACGAGCAGTACTTC. It specifies CASSLEGTFKAYEQYF.

With regard to this clonotype: One end of the junction is discordant with germline, which a read error may explain. The rearrangement joins TRBV7-7 to TRBJ2-3, with D perhaps TRBD1 (6 bases). CDR1 is SSHAT, CDR2 FNYEAQ, per germline (reference sequence). CDR3 length: 12 residues. The CDR3 sequence: CASSSNRDKQYF. The CDR3 coding sequence is TGTGCTAGCAGCTCCAACAGGGATAAGCAGTATTTT.

This clonotype has only a few counts. The chain joins TRBV20-1 to TRBJ1-5; no definite D call. V lost 2 bases, J lost 5 bases, and 7 bases lay in between. The germline CDR1 and CDR2 sequences are DFQATT and SNEGSKA (reference sequence). The CDR3 spans 12 residues. CDR3 in DNA: TGCAGTGCTAGAAGGCAGGATCAGCCCCAGCATTTT. This encodes CSARRQDQPQHF.

The gene calls are TRBV20-1 and TRBJ2-7; 10 nucleotides align to TRBD2. Per germline, CDR1 DFQATT and CDR2 SNEGSKA (reference sequence). The CDR3 sequence is 15 residues long. Trimming at V came to 0 bases and at J to 7 bases, leaving 9 bases not matched to a gene. CDR3 coding DNA: TGCAGTGCTAGAGAGGGTAGCGGGAGGAGTAGAGAGCAGTACTTC. As protein: CSAREGSGRSREQYF.

This clonotype was observed a few times. J is TRBJ2-1 and V is TRBV9; 7 bases line up with TRBD1. The CDR3 has 16 residues. The V segment lost 3 bases and the J segment 0 bases; nucleotides outside the gene matches: 6. The V gene's germline CDR1 is SGDLS and CDR2 YYNGEE. The CDR3 nucleotides are TGTGCCAGCAGCGGTGGGACAGCGAGCTCCTACAATGAGCAGTTCTTC. This codes for CASSGGTASSYNEQFF.

This sequence joins TRBV2 and TRBJ1-2; D is unclear. The CDR3 is 12 residues long. The ends were cut back, 6 bases at V and 8 bases at J, with 13 bases in the middle. From germline, CDR1 is SNHLY and CDR2 FYNNEI. The CDR3 loop is CASRMAVEGYTF. The CDR3 coding sequence is TGTGCCAGCAGGATGGCGGTCGAGGGCTACACCTTC.

This rearrangement joins TRBV29-1 to TRBJ2-7, with 10 bases lining up with TRBD2. Germline CDR1 SQVTM, CDR2 ANQGSEA. The CDR3 has 15 residues. V shed 6 bases and J 4 bases; nucleotides not matched to a gene: 12. The CDR3 sequence: CSVRPGTSVNYEQYF. CDR3 bases: TGCAGCGTGCGCCCCGGGACTAGCGTAAATTACGAGCAGTACTTC.

This clonotype was counted at least ten times. The V and J genes are TRBV7-2 and TRBJ2-6; 8 bases match TRBD1. CDR1 SGHTA and CDR2 FQGNSA come from the germline V gene. V shed 3 bases and J 4 bases; nucleotides not matched to a gene: 8. There are 17 residues in the CDR3. The DNA for the CDR3 is TGTGCCAGCAGCTTGCTCCAGACAGGGGCCGGGGCCAACGTCCTGACTTTC. Protein product: CASSLLQTGAGANVLTF.

The rearrangement uses TRBV5-8 and TRBJ2-6; no clear D. V was shortened by 5 bases and J by 0 bases, with 12 bases between the two germline ends. Germline V gene lookup returns CDR1 SGHTS and CDR2 YDEGEE. The CDR3 covers 16 residues. The chain's CDR3 is CASSRRTLSGANVLTF. The CDR3 DNA is TGTGCCAGCAGTAGGAGAACCCTCTCTGGGGCCAACGTCCTGACTTTC.

The chain links TRBV28 to TRBJ2-7, with D tentatively TRBD1 (5 bases). V was shortened by 4 bases and J by 2 bases, with 12 bases between the two germline ends. The CDR3 is made up of 14 amino acids. Germline loops: CDR1 MDHEN, CDR2 SYDVKM. The CDR3 region is CASSSLQAPYEQYF. The CDR3 DNA sequence: TGTGCCAGCAGTTCCTTACAGGCCCCCTACGAGCAGTACTTC.

V and J are TRBV24-1 and TRBJ2-3; D unresolved. V lost 4 bases, J lost 5 bases, and 9 bases lay in between. Looked up from germline, CDR1 is KGHDR and CDR2 is SFDVKD. The length of the CDR3 is 13 residues. CDR3 sequence (DNA): TGTGCCACCAGTGACCCTGGCCGAGATACGCAGTATTTT. Encoded protein: CATSDPGRDTQYF.

This clonotype was recorded a few times. This chain links TRBV7-6 with TRBJ1-1; 7 bases map to TRBD1. The CDR3 runs to 14 residues. V trimming: 5 bases; J trimming: 0 bases; junction bases outside the gene matches: 3. Per germline, CDR1 SGHVS and CDR2 FNYEAQ. The CDR3 spells CASSPTGVNTEAFF. Here the CDR3 DNA reads TGTGCCAGCAGCCCCACAGGGGTGAACACTGAAGCTTTCTTT.

This clonotype was recorded a few times. This chain's CDR3 is CASSFGGGGRTEAFF. The CDR3 coding sequence is TGTGCCAGCAGTTTTGGCGGGGGAGGTCGCACTGAAGCTTTCTTT. V usage is TRBV12-3 or TRBV12-4 and J usage is TRBJ1-1; the D gene is possibly TRBD1 (5 bases). V was pared by 3 bases and J by 4 bases, with 15 bases between. This CDR3 has 15 amino acids.

This clonotype has ten or more counts. The V gene is TRBV12-3 or TRBV12-4, the J gene TRBJ1-1, with 9 bases that match TRBD1. V dropped 1 base and J dropped 9; count of bases not matched to a gene: 9. The CDR3 spans 15 residues. The CDR3 loop reads CASSLGGTGISKAFF. The CDR3 region has the DNA TGTGCCAGCAGTTTAGGCGGGACAGGGATAAGTAAAGCTTTCTTT.

The gene calls are TRBV20-1 and TRBJ1-1; D gene ambiguous. This CDR3 has 10 amino acids. Germline-derived CDR1 and CDR2 are DFQATT and SNEGSKA (reference sequence). Trimming took off 5 bases at V and 7 bases at J, with 8 bases between the two ends. The CDR3 DNA reads as TGCAGTGCTCTCGGTAATGAAGCTTTCTTT. Its translation: CSALGNEAFF.